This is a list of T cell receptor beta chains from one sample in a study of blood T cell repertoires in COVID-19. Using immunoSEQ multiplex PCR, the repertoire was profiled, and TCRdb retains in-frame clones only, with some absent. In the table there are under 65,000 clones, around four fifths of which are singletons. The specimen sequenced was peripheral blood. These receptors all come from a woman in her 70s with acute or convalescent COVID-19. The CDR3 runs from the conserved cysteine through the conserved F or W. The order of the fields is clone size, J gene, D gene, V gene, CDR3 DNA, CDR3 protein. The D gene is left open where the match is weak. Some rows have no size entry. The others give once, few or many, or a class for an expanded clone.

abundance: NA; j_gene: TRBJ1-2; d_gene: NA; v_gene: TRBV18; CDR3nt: TGTGCCAGCTCACCCCAAGGCCTCGGAGGCTATGGCTACACCTTC; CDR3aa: CASSPQGLGGYGYTF
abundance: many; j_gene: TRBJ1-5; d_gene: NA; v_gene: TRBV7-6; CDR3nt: TGTGCCAGCAGCTTAGGGCAGGGTGGAAGCAATCAGCCCCAGCATTTT; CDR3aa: CASSLGQGGSNQPQHF
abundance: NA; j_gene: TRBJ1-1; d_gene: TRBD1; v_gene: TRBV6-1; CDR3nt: TGTGCCAGCAGTGAACTGGGACAGGGCGCTGAAGCTTTCTTT; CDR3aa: CASSELGQGAEAFF
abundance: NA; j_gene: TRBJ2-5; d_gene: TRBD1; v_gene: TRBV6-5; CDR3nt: TGTGCCAGCAGTTACTCTGGACAGGGGTTAGGAGAGACCCAGTACTTC; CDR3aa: CASSYSGQGLGETQYF
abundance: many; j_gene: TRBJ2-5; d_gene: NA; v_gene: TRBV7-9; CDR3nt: TGTGCCAGCAGCTTAGGGGACAATCAAGAGACCCAGTACTTC; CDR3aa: CASSLGDNQETQYF
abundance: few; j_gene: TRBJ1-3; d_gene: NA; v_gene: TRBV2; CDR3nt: TGTGCCAGCAGATACAGGGTACTTTCTGGAAACACCATATATTTT; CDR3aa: CASRYRVLSGNTIYF
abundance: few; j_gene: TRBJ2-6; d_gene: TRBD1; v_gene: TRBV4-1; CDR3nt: TGCGCCAGCAGCCAAGGGGGGGACAGGGGAGTATCTGGGGCCAACGTCCTGACTTTC; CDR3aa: CASSQGGDRGVSGANVLTF
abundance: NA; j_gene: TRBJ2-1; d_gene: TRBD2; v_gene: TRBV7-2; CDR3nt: TGTGCCAGCAGCTTAGACGGGGGGGGCCTCTTAAGGGAGCAGTTCTTC; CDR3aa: CASSLDGGGLLREQFF
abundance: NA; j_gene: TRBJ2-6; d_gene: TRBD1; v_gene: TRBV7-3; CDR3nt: TGTGCCAGCAGCTCGGGACAGGGGGCGCCCGGGGCCAACGTCCTGACTTTC; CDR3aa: CASSSGQGAPGANVLTF
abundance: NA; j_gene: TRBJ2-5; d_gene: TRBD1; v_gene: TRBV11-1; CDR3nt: TGTGCCAGCAGCTCACAGGGGCTCGAAGGGACCCAGTACTTC; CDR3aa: CASSSQGLEGTQYF
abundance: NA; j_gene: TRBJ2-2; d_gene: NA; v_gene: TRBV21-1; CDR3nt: TGTGCCAGCAGCAAAGGTGGGAGGGGGGGACCGCATAGGGCCGGGGAGCTGTTTTTT; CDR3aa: CASSKGGRGGPHRAGELFF
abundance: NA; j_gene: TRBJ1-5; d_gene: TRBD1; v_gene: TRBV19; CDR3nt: TGTGCCAGTAGTACTCCAGGGGGGCAGCCCCAGCATTTT; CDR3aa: CASSTPGGQPQHF
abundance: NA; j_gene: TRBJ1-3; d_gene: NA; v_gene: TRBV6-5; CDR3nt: TGTGCCAGCAGGGCACAGGGTGGTGGAAACACCATATATTTT; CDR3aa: CASRAQGGGNTIYF
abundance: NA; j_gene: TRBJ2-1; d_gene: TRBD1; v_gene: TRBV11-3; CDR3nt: TGTGCCAGCAGCTTAGGCAGATGGGACAGGGTCTCCTACAATGAGCAGTTCTTC; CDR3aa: CASSLGRWDRVSYNEQFF
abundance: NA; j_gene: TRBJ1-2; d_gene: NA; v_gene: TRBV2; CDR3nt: TGTGCCAGCATCCAACAGCCTACAGTCTATGGCTACACCTTC; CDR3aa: CASIQQPTVYGYTF
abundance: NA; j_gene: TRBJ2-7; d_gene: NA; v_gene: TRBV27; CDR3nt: TGTGCCAGCAGTACCGACAGGAGCCACGAGCAGTACTTC; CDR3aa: CASSTDRSHEQYF
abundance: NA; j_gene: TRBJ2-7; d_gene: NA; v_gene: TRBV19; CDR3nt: TGTGCCAGTAGTCCCGGCGAAGACAAACCCCCATACGAGCAGTACTTC; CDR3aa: CASSPGEDKPPYEQYF
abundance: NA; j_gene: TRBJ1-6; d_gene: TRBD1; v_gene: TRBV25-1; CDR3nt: TGTGCCAGCAGTGCTTCTCCGGGACAGGGGTATTCACCCCTCCACTTT; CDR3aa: CASSASPGQGYSPLHF
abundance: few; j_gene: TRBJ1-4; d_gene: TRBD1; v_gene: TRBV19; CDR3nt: TGTGCCAGTAAGCCGGGACAGGGGTACGAAAAACTGTTTTTT; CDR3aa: CASKPGQGYEKLFF
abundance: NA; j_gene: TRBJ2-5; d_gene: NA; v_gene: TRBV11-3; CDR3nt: TGTGCCAGCAGTACCGGGACAACTAACCAAGAGACCCAGTACTTC; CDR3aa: CASSTGTTNQETQYF
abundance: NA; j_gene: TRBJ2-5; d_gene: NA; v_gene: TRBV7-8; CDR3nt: TGTGCCAGCAGCTCCCTAAATGGCAGGGCCACGGAGACCCAGTACTTC; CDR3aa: CASSSLNGRATETQYF
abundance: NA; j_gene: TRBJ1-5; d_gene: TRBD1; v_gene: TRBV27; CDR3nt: TGTGCCAGCAGTGCAAGGACAGGGGGTAATCAGCCCCAGCATTTT; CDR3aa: CASSARTGGNQPQHF
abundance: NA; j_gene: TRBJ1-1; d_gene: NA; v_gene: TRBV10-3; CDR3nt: TGTGCCATCACCCAGGGGTTGAACACTGAAGCTTTCTTT; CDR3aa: CAITQGLNTEAFF
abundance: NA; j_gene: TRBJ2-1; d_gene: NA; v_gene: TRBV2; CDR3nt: TGTGCCAGCAAAGGTGCGGGGCTCCGGGAGCAGTTCTTC; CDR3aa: CASKGAGLREQFF
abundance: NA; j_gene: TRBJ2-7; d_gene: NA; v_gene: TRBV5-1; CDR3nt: TGCGCCAGCAGCTTGCCCGGGGGCTACGAGCAGTACTTC; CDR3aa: CASSLPGGYEQYF
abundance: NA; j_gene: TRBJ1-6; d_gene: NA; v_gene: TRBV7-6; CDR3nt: TGTGCCAGCAGCTTAAGGCGGTTGGGCTCCTATAATTCACCCCTCCACTTT; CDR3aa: CASSLRRLGSYNSPLHF
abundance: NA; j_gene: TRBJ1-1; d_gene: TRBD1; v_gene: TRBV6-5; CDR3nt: TGTGCCAGCAGTTACTCTAGGACAGGGGTCACTGAAGCTTTCTTT; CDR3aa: CASSYSRTGVTEAFF
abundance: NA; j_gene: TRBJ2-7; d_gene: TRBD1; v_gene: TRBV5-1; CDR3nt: TGCGCCAGCAGTTGGGGGACAGGGGCCTCTCGGGAGCAGTACTTC; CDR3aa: CASSWGTGASREQYF
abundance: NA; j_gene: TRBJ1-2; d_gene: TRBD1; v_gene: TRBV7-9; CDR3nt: TGTGCCAGCATCCGGGACAGGGGCGGCTACACCTTC; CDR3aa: CASIRDRGGYTF
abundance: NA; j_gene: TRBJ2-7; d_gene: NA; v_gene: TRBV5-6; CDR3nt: TGTGCCAGCAGCTTGGTCGGCTACGAGCAGTACTTC; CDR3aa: CASSLVGYEQYF
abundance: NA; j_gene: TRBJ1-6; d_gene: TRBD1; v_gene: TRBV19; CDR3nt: TGTGCCAGTAGTCCCCGGACAGGGAGTTCACCCCTCCACTTT; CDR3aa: CASSPRTGSSPLHF
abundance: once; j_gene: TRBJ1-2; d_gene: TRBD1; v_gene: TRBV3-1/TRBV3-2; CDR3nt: TGTGCCAGCAGCCAAGACGGAGGGGGCTTCTATGGCTACACCTTC; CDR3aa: CASSQDGGGFYGYTF
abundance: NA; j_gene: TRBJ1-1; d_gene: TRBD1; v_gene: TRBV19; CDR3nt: TGTGCCAGCCACTCGAGGGGACAGGGGTACACTGAAGCTTTCTTT; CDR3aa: CASHSRGQGYTEAFF
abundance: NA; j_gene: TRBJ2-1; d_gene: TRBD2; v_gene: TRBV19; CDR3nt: TGTGCCAGTAGTAAGGGACTAGCGGTTCGCTTCATCTCCTACAATGAGCAGTTCTTC; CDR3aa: CASSKGLAVRFISYNEQFF
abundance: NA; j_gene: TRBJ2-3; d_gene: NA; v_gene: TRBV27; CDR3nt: TGTGCCAGCAGTTTTTTAGCTTTCACAGATACGCAGTATTTT; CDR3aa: CASSFLAFTDTQYF
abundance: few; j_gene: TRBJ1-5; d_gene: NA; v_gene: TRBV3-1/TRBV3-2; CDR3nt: TGTGCCAGCAGCCAAGAGCCCTTAGCAGGGAGCAATCAGCCCCAGCATTTT; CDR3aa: CASSQEPLAGSNQPQHF
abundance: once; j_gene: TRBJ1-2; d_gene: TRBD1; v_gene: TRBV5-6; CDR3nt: TGTGCCAGCAGCTCCGGGACAGGGGGATATGGCTACACCTTC; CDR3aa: CASSSGTGGYGYTF
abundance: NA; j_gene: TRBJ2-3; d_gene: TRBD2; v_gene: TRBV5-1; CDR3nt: TGCGCCAGCAGCTCCCAATCCCGGGGGGGCACAGATACGCAGTATTTT; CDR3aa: CASSSQSRGGTDTQYF
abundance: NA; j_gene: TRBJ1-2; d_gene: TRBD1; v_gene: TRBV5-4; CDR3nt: TGTGCCAGCTCTACAGGGGGCGAGGGCTACACCTTC; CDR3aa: CASSTGGEGYTF
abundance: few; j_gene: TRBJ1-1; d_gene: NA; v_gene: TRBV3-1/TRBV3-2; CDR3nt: TGTGCCAGCAGCCAAGACTGGCTTAAGGAGGCTTTCTTT; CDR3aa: CASSQDWLKEAFF
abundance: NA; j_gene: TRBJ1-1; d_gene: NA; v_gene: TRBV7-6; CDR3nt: TGTGCCAGCAGCTTATCCGTGAGGTCAACTGAAGCTTTCTTT; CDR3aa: CASSLSVRSTEAFF
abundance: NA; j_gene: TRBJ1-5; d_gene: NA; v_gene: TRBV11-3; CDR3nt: TGTGCCAGCAGCCCCCGACAGCCATATAGCAATCAGCCCCAGCATTTT; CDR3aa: CASSPRQPYSNQPQHF